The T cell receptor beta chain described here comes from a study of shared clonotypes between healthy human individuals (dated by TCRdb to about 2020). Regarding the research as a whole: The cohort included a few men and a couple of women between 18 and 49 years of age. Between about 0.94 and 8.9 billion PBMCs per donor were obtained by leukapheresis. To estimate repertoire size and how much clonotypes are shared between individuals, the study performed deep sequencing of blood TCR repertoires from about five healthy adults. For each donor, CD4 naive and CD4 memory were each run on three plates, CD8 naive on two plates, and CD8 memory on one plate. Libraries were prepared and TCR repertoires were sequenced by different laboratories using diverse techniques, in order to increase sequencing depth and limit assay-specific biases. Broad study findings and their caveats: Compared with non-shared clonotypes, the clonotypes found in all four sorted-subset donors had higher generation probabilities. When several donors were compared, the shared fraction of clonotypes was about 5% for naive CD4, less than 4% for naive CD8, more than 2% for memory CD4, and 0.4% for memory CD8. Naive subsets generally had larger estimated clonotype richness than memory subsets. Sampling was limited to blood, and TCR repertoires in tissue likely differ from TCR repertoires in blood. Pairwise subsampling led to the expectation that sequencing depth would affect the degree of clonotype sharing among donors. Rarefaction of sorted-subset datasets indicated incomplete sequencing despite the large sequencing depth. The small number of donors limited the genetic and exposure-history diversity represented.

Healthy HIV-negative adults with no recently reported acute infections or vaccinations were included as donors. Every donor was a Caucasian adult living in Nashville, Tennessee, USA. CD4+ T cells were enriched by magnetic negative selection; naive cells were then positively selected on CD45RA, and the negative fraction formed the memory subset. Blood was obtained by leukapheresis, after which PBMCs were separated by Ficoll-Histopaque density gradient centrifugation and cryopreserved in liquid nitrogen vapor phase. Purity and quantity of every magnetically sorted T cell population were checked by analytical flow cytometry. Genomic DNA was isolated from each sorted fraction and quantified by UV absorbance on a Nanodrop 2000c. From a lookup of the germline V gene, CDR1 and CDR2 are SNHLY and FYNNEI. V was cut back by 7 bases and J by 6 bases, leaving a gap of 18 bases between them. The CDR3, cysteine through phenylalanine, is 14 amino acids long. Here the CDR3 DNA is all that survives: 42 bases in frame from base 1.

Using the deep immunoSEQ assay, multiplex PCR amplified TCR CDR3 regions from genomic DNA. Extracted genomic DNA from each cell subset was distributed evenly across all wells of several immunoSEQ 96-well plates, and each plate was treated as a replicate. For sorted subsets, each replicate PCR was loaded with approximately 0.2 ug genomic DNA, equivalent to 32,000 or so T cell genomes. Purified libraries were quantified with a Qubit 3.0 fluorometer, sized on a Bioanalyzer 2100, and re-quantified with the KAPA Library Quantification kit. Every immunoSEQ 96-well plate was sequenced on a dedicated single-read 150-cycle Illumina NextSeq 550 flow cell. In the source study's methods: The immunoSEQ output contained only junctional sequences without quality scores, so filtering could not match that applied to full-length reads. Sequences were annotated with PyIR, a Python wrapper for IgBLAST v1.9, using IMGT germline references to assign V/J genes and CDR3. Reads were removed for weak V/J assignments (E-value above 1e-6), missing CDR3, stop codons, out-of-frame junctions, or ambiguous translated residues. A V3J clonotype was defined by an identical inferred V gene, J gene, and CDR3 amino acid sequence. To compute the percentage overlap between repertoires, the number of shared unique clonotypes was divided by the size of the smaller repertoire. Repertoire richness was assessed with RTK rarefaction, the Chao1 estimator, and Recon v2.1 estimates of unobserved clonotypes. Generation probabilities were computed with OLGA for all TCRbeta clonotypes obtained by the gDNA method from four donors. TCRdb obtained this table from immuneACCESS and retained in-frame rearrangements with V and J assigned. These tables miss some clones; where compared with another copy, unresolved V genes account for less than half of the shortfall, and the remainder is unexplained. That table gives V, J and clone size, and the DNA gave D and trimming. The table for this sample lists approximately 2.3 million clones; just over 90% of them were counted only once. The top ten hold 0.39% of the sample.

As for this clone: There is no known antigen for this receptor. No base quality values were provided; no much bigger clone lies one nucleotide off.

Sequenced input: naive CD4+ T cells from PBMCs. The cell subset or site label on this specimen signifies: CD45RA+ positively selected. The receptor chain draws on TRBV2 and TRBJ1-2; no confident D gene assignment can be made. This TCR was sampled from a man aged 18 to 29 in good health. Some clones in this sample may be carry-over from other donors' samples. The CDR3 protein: CASTERASTNGYTF. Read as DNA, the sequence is TGTGCCAGCACCGAACGGGCGTCAACGAATGGCTACACCTTC. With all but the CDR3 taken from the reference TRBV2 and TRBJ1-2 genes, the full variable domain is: EPEVTQTPSHQVTQMGQEVILRCVPISNHLYFYWYRQILGQKVEFLVSFYNNEISEKSEIFDDQFSVERPDGSNFTLKIRSTKLEDSAMYFCASTERASTNGYTFGSGTRLTVV.